In its sample, the clone carrying this TCR beta chain ranks as medium-sized. Its antigen is as yet unknown. No patient received treatment before thyroid surgery. In the study's own analysis: Clinicopathological groups of papillary thyroid cancer showed CDR3 differences that were used to build a distant-metastasis classifier. Using MiXCR, TCRdb re-called clones from the PCR reads. The V and J calls shown here were made by TCRdb, not taken from the authors' results. The sample contains more than 5,500 clones, over 15% of which appear only once. This sample is drawn from a study of metastatic and nonmetastatic thyroid tumors. Study-level background: Repertoires from blood and tumor or nodule tissue of malignant and benign thyroid patients were compared. The study's findings and limits: Compared with benign nodules, malignant thyroid tumors were reported to have significantly higher TCR beta diversity in both blood and tumor.

The V and J ends lost 5 bases and 8 bases respectively, with 13 bases between them. This CDR3 spans 13 amino acids. Material: adjacent normal tissue. The clonotype comes from a male donor with papillary thyroid cancer or a benign thyroid nodule (not recorded which). Some clones in this sample may be carry-over from other donors' samples. V and J are TRBV12-3 or TRBV12-4 and TRBJ2-1; D is possibly TRBD1 (6 bases). CDR3 sequence (DNA): TGTGCCAGCAGTCGTTCAGGGGACGATGAGCAGTTCTTC. It translates to CASSRSGDDEQFF.